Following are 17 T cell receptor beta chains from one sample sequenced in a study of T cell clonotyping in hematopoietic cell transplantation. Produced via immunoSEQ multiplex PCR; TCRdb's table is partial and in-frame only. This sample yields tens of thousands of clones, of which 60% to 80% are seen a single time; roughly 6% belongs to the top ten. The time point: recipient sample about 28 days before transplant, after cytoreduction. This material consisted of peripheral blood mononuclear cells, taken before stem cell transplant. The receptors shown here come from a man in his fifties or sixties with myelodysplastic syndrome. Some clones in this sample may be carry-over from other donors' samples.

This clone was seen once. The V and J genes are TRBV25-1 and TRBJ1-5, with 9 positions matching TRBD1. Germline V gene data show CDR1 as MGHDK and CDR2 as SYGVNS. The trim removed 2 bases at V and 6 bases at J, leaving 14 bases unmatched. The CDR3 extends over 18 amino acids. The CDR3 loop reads CASSEPSPGTGIGQPQHF. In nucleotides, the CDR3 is TGTGCCAGCAGTGAACCTAGTCCCGGGACAGGGATAGGTCAGCCCCAGCATTTT.

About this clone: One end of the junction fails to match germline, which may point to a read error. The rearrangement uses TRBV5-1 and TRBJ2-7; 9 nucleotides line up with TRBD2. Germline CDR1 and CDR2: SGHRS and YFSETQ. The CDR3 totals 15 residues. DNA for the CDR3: TGCGCCAGCAGCTCCAGCGGGGGGCCGGCCTACGGGCAGTACTTC. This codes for CASSSSGGPAYGQYF. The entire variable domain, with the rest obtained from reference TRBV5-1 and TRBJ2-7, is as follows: KAGVTQTPRYLIKTRGQQVTLSCSPISGHRSVSWYQQTPGQGLQFLFEYFSETQRNKGNFPGRFSGRQFSNSRSEMNVSTLELGDSALYLCASSSSGGPAYGQYFGPGTRLTVT.

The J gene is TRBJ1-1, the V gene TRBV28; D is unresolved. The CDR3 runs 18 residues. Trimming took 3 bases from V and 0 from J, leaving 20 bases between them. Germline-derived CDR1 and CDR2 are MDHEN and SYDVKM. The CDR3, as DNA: TGTGCCAGCAGTTTGGCCTCAGGTGCTCAACTGATGAACACTGAAGCTTTCTTT. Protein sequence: CASSLASGAQLMNTEAFF.

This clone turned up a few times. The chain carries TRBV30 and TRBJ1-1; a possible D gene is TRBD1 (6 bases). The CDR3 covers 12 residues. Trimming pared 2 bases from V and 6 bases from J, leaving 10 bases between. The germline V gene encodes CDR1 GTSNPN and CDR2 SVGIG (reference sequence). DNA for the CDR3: TGTGCCTGGAGTCGCCGGACAGCTGAAGCTTTCTTT. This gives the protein CAWSRRTAEAFF.

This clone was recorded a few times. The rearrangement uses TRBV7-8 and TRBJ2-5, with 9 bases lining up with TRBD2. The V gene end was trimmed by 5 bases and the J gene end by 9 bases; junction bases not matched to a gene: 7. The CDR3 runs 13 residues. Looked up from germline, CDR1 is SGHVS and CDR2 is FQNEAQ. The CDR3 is CASSPAGGQAQYF. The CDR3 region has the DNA TGTGCCAGCAGCCCTGCGGGGGGGCAGGCCCAGTACTTC.

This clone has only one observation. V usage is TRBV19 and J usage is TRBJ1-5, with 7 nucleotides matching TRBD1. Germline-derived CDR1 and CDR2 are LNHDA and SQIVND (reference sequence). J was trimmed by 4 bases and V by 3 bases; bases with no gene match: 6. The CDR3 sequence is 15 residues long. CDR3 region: CASSIRQGGNQPQHF. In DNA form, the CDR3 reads TGTGCCAGTAGTATCCGACAGGGTGGGAATCAGCCCCAGCATTTT. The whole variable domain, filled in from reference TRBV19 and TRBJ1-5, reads DGGITQSPKYLFRKEGQNVTLSCEQNLNHDAMYWYRQDPGQGLRLIYYSQIVNDFQKGDIAEGYSVSREKKESFPLTVTSAQKNPTAFYLCASSIRQGGNQPQHFGDGTRLSIL.

The CDR3 DNA reads as TGCGCCAGCAGCGTCGGGACTAGCGGCCTCTACGAGCAGTACTTC. This sequence encodes CASSVGTSGLYEQYF. The chain joins TRBV4-3 to TRBJ2-7, with 11 bases matching TRBD2. The CDR3 covers 15 residues. The J segment lost 3 bases and the V segment lost 5 bases, leaving 6 bases of the junction unmatched. Germline V gene lookup returns CDR1 LGHNA and CDR2 YSLEER.

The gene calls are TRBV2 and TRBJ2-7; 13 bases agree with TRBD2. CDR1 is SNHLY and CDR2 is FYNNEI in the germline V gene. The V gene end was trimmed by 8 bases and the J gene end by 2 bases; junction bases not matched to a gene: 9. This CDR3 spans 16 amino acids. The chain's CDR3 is CASGRTSGSGTYEQYF. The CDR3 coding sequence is TGTGCCAGCGGGCGGACTAGCGGGAGTGGAACCTACGAGCAGTACTTC.

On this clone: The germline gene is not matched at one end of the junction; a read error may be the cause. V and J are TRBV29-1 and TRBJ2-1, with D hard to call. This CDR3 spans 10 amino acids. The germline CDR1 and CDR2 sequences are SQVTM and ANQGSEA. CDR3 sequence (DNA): TGCAGCGTTGAACAGCCGGCCCAGCTCTTC. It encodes CSVEQPAQLF.

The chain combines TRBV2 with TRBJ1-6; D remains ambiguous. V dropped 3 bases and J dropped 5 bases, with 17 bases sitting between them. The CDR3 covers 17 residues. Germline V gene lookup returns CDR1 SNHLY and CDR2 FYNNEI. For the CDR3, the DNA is TGTGCCAGCAGTGACACGGCACTGACGAATGATAATTCACCCCTCCACTTT. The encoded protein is CASSDTALTNDNSPLHF. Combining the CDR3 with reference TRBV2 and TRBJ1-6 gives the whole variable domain EPEVTQTPSHQVTQMGQEVILRCVPISNHLYFYWYRQILGQKVEFLVSFYNNEISEKSEIFDDQFSVERPDGSNFTLKIRSTKLEDSAMYFCASSDTALTNDNSPLHFGNGTRLTVT.

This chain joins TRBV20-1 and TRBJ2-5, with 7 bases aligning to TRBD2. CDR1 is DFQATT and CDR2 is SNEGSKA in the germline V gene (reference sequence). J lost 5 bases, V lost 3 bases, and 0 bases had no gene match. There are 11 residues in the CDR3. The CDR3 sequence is CSASSGETQYF. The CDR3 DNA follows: TGCAGTGCTAGTAGCGGGGAGACCCAGTACTTC.

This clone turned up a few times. As DNA, the CDR3 is TGCAGCGTTTCTCTAAGCGGGGGGTTGCAAGAGACCCAGTACTTC. Encoded protein: CSVSLSGGLQETQYF. The chain recombines TRBV29-1 with TRBJ2-5, with 9 bases that match TRBD2. The CDR3 spans 15 residues. Germline CDR1 and CDR2: SQVTM and ANQGSEA. V lost 5 bases, J lost 2 bases, and 9 bases stayed unmatched.

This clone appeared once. The CDR3 spells CASSADGDQPQHF. The CDR3 DNA reads as TGTGCCAGCAGCGCGGACGGAGATCAGCCCCAGCATTTT. This chain links TRBV2 with TRBJ1-5, with D hard to call. CDR1 and CDR2 from the germline V gene are SNHLY and FYNNEI. The V end lost 6 bases, the J end lost 5 bases, and 11 bases lay between the germline ends. The CDR3 length is 13 residues.

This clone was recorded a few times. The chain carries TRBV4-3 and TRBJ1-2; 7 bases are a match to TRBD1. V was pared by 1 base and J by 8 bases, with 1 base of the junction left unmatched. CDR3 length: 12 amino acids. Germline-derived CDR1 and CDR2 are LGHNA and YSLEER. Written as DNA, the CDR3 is TGCGCCAGCAGCCAAGCAGGGGGAGGCTACACCTTC. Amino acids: CASSQAGGGYTF.

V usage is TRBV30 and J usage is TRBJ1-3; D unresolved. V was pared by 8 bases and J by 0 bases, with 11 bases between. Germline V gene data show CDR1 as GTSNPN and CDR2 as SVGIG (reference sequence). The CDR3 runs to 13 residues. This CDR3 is CAGTRFSGNTIYF. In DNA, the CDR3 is TGTGCCGGAACCCGGTTCTCTGGAAACACCATATATTTT.

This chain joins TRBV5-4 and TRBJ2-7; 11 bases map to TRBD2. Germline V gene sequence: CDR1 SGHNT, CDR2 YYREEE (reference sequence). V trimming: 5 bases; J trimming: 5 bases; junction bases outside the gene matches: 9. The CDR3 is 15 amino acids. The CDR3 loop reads CASSGRLAGTDEQYF. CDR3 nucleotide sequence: TGTGCCAGCAGTGGCAGACTAGCGGGAACCGACGAGCAGTACTTC.

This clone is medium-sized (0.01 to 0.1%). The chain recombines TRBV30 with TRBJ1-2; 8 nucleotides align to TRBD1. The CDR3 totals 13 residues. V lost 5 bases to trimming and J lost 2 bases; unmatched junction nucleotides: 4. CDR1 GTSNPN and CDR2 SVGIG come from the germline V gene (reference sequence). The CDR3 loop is CAWGQGQNYGYTF. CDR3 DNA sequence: TGTGCCTGGGGACAGGGACAGAACTATGGCTACACCTTC.